A single sample is the source of the 5 T cell receptor beta chains below, sequenced in a study of T cell responses to AZD1222 COVID-19 vaccine. This table comes from immunoSEQ multiplex PCR, and its TCRdb copy is limited to in-frame clones, with some not included. The sample holds about 110,000 clones, roughly 89% seen once. Material: peripheral blood, obtained 28 days after the second AZD1222 dose. These TCRs come from an adult who received the AZD1222 COVID-19 vaccine.

This clone was seen once. The CDR3 DNA reads as TGTGCCAGCTCACCAGGGCAGGGGGCTATTAGTGGGAACACTGAAGCTTTCTTT. Translated, it gives CASSPGQGAISGNTEAFF. This chain links TRBV18 with TRBJ1-1; 8 nucleotides align to TRBD1. The CDR3 consists of 18 residues. CDR1 KGHSH and CDR2 LQKENI come from the germline V gene. V was clipped by 2 bases and J by 1 base; unmatched bases: 12.

This chain uses TRBV5-5 with TRBJ1-3; D is uncertain. Germline V gene data show CDR1 as SGHKS and CDR2 as YYEKEE (reference sequence). V lost 0 bases to trimming and J lost 0 bases, with 4 bases between them. The CDR3 spans 14 residues. The CDR3 bases are TGTGCCAGCAGCTTGGCACTCTCTGGAAACACCATATATTTT. Protein product: CASSLALSGNTIYF.

This chain connects TRBV28 to TRBJ2-2, with a possible D match to TRBD2 (7 bases). Germline V gene lookup returns CDR1 MDHEN and CDR2 SYDVKM. Deletions cut 7 bases from V and 4 bases from J, with 19 bases between. CDR3 length: 16 residues. The CDR3 bases are TGTGCCAGCACCCCTCAAGGGGGAGGGTTCACCGGGGAGCTGTTTTTT. Protein product: CASTPQGGGFTGELFF.

V and J are TRBV5-1 and TRBJ2-2; the D is unclear. Between the trimmed V and J ends, which lost 4 bases and 6 bases, there was a span of 13 bases. In germline, CDR1 is SGHRS, CDR2 YFSETQ. The CDR3 has 14 residues. The CDR3 coding sequence is TGCGCCAGCAGCGGAGCCCCTGGGGCCGGGGAGCTGTTTTTT. Protein product: CASSGAPGAGELFF.

The chain joins TRBV5-1 to TRBJ1-6, with 7 bases fitting TRBD1. The CDR3 is made up of 14 amino acids. J gave up 9 bases and V 3 bases, and 6 bases lay outside the gene matches. Germline V lookup: CDR1 SGHRS, CDR2 YFSETQ. Written as DNA, the CDR3 is TGCGCCAGCAGCTCGGGGACAGTTGGTTCACCCCTCCACTTT. Encoded protein: CASSSGTVGSPLHF.